This entry describes one TCR beta chain. Libraries were prepared by immunoSEQ multiplex PCR; TCRdb keeps only in-frame clonotypes and omits some of them. The table includes 150,000 to 200,000 clones, roughly 91% detected once. The entry originates in a study of control samples from healthy donors and cancer patients. The V gene end was trimmed by 5 bases and the J gene end by 1 base; junction bases not matched to a gene: 4. Per the germline V gene, CDR1 is SGHAT and CDR2 is FQDESV (reference sequence). This CDR3 is 14 amino acids long. The sequenced sample was blood. The clonotype comes from a woman aged 25 to 39 in good health. The J gene is TRBJ1-1, the V gene TRBV11-1; 7 nucleotides match TRBD1. The CDR3 loop reads CASSPTGRNTEAFF. The DNA of the CDR3 is TGTGCCAGCAGCCCGACAGGGCGGAACACTGAAGCTTTCTTT.